Presented here are 32 T cell receptor beta chains from one specimen sequenced in a study of cytomegalovirus exposure and HLA in healthy donors (TCRdb year 2017). The library was built by means of the immunoSEQ multiplex PCR assay. Here the immuneACCESS table is served through TCRdb, limited to in-frame sequences with V and J called. Missing clones are a known gap in these copies; in checked studies unresolved V genes cover under half, and the rest lacks a known reason. The sample records tens of thousands of clones, 95% to 97% of which are singletons. The ten largest clones add up to 1.5% to 2% of the sample. The sample was PBMCs. All receptors derive from a woman aged 18-29 years in good health and CMV-seropositive.

V is TRBV19 and J is TRBJ2-1; 7 nucleotides agree with TRBD1. Per the germline V gene, CDR1 is LNHDA and CDR2 is SQIVND (reference sequence). This CDR3 has 17 residues. J was trimmed by 7 bases and V by 2 bases; bases with no gene match: 14. Written as DNA, the CDR3 is TGTGCCAGTAGTATACTGGGAGCGGCAGGGGGTAGGAATGAGCAGTTCTTC. This translates into CASSILGAAGGRNEQFF.

The rearrangement joins TRBV2 to TRBJ2-5; possible D gene TRBD2, 6 bases. V lost 8 bases, J lost 2 bases, and 12 bases lay in between. The CDR3 length is 13 residues. Germline lookup yields CDR1 SNHLY and CDR2 FYNNEI. In DNA form, the CDR3 reads TGTGCCAGCTCCATGGCGGGGCAAGAGACCCAGTACTTC. Its protein is CASSMAGQETQYF.

The chain links TRBV28 to TRBJ1-2; D is possibly TRBD1 (5 bases). CDR1 is MDHEN and CDR2 is SYDVKM in the germline V gene. The ends were cut back, 2 bases at V and 6 bases at J, with 10 bases in the middle. The CDR3 is 13 amino acids. The CDR3 coding sequence is TGTGCCAGCAGTTTACTCGGGGGGAATGGCTACACCTTC. This encodes CASSLLGGNGYTF.

This CDR3 reads CASSPLAGGYSGANVLTF. The DNA of the CDR3 is TGTGCCAGCAGCCCATTAGCGGGAGGTTATTCTGGGGCCAACGTCCTGACTTTC. The rearrangement links TRBV7-3 to TRBJ2-6, with TRBD2 matching 10 bases. V shed 5 bases, J shed 1 base, and the junction held 8 bases outside the gene matches. The CDR3 length is 18 residues. The V gene's germline CDR1 is SGHTA and CDR2 FQGTGA.

This chain links TRBV19 with TRBJ1-1; perhaps TRBD1 as D (5 bases). The CDR3 has 19 amino acids. The V end was cut by 3 bases, the J end by 2 bases, with 25 bases between. Germline lookup yields CDR1 LNHDA and CDR2 SQIVND (reference sequence). Written as DNA, the CDR3 is TGTGCCAGTAGTATGGGACGGGACTTCCCCCCGCGGCTAAACACTGAAGCTTTCTTT. This sequence encodes CASSMGRDFPPRLNTEAFF.

The chain recombines TRBV19 with TRBJ2-7; TRBD2 aligns across 7 bases. CDR3 length: 16 residues. Germline loops: CDR1 LNHDA, CDR2 SQIVND (reference sequence). The junction had 10 bases not matched to a gene; V was cut back by 5 bases and J by 0 bases. The CDR3 here is CASSDRGSGASYEQYF. CDR3 bases: TGTGCCAGTAGTGATCGCGGGAGCGGCGCCTCCTACGAGCAGTACTTC.

V and J are TRBV19 and TRBJ2-7; maybe TRBD1 (6 bases). Trimming left V 4 bases short and J 3 bases short, with 10 bases between. Per the germline V gene, CDR1 is LNHDA and CDR2 is SQIVND (reference sequence). The CDR3 has 13 amino acids. CDR3 coding DNA: TGTGCCAGTAGTAAACAGGGTTACTACGAGCAGTACTTC. Translation: CASSKQGYYEQYF.

The rearrangement links TRBV27 to TRBJ1-2; 7 positions agree with TRBD1. Unmatched junction bases numbered 3, after V lost 6 bases and J lost 8 bases. This CDR3 has 11 residues. Germline lookup yields CDR1 MNHEY and CDR2 SMNVEV (reference sequence). The CDR3 loop is CASSSQGGYTF. CDR3 nucleotides: TGTGCCAGCAGCTCACAGGGGGGCTACACCTTC.

Regarding this clone: Relative to the germline gene, one junction end is altered; a read error may explain this. This chain joins TRBV7-7 and TRBJ2-5; 10 bases map to TRBD1. Germline values: CDR1 SSHAT, CDR2 FNYEAQ (reference sequence). This CDR3 contains 15 residues. CDR3 DNA sequence: TGTGCTAGCAGCCCCCGGACAGGGGGGTGGGAGACCCAGTACTTC. Protein sequence: CASSPRTGGWETQYF.

This chain uses TRBV9 with TRBJ2-3; the match to TRBD2 covers 7 bases. The CDR3 runs to 17 residues. Germline V gives CDR1 SGDLS, CDR2 YYNGEE. Germline trimming cut 3 bases from V and 5 bases from J; bases unmatched to any gene: 15. The CDR3 is CASSGRASGFAGDTQYF. In DNA form, the CDR3 reads TGTGCCAGCAGCGGGCGGGCTAGCGGCTTCGCGGGAGATACGCAGTATTTT.

The J gene is TRBJ2-2, the V gene TRBV5-5; 9 bases are shared with TRBD1. The CDR3 runs 15 residues. Germline CDR1 SGHKS, CDR2 YYEKEE (reference sequence). Trimming at V came to 3 bases and at J to 4 bases, leaving 4 bases not matched to a gene. The CDR3: CASSYGQGSTGELFF. The CDR3 nucleotides are TGTGCCAGCAGCTATGGACAGGGGAGCACCGGGGAGCTGTTTTTT.

This chain links TRBV4-1 with TRBJ2-5; 11 bases align to TRBD2. Germline lookup yields CDR1 MGHRA and CDR2 YSYEKL. This CDR3 is built from 15 residues. Trimming at V came to 3 bases and at J to 4 bases, leaving 4 bases not matched to a gene. CDR3 protein: CASSHRLAGLETQYF. The CDR3 bases are TGCGCCAGCAGCCACCGACTAGCGGGATTAGAGACCCAGTACTTC.

The chain recombines TRBV6-6 with TRBJ1-2, with 10 bases that match TRBD1. CDR1 is MNHNY and CDR2 is SVGAGI in the germline V gene (reference sequence). The CDR3 contains 12 residues. V lost 10 bases and J lost 4; bases outside the gene matches: 3. CDR3 region: CATDRGLYGYTF. The CDR3 DNA reads TGTGCCACCGACAGGGGGCTCTATGGCTACACCTTC.

The genes are TRBV4-2 and TRBJ2-7; the match to TRBD2 covers 9 bases. Germline V lookup: CDR1 LGHNA, CDR2 YNFKEQ. The CDR3 has 16 amino acids. After removal of 1 base from V and 4 bases from J, the junction contained 8 bases not matched to a gene. Written as DNA, the CDR3 is TGTGCCAGCAGCCAAGCTCAAGGAGCGGGAGGTTACGAGCAGTACTTC. Translation gives CASSQAQGAGGYEQYF.

The rearrangement links TRBV28 to TRBJ1-1; no clear D gene. With 7 bases removed from V and 6 bases from J, the gap between germline ends came to 18 bases. CDR1 is MDHEN and CDR2 is SYDVKM in the germline V gene. This CDR3 contains 14 residues. The CDR3 coding sequence is TGTGCCAGCACCCCCCCCCAGATGGGCGCTGAAGCTTTCTTT. Residues: CASTPPQMGAEAFF.

The chain joins TRBV10-2 to TRBJ2-7, with 8 bases that match TRBD1. V lost 6 bases to trimming and J lost 2 bases; unmatched junction nucleotides: 6. The CDR3 sequence is 14 residues long. Germline CDR1 reads WSHSY; CDR2 reads SAAADI. CDR3 protein: CASRDTGGPYEQYF. The CDR3 nucleotides are TGCGCCAGCAGGGATACAGGGGGACCCTACGAGCAGTACTTC.

This clone has only one observation. The chain recombines TRBV5-8 with TRBJ2-7, with TRBD1 identical over 8 bases. The germline CDR1 and CDR2 sequences are SGHTS and YDEGEE. This CDR3 is built from 15 residues. The CDR3 is CANRQGPLFSYEQYF. The CDR3 DNA follows: TGTGCAAACCGACAGGGGCCCCTATTCTCCTACGAGCAGTACTTC.

The chain joins TRBV19 to TRBJ2-2; D gene ambiguous. The CDR3 runs 15 residues. CDR1 LNHDA and CDR2 SQIVND come from the germline V gene (reference sequence). Trimming removed 10 bases at V and 0 bases at J, with 15 bases between. Here the CDR3 DNA reads TGTGCCACCGCCGAGGCCCGGACGAACACCGGGGAGCTGTTTTTT. This sequence encodes CATAEARTNTGELFF. The complete variable domain, with remaining parts taken from reference TRBV19 and TRBJ2-2, reads DGGITQSPKYLFRKEGQNVTLSCEQNLNHDAMYWYRQDPGQGLRLIYYSQIVNDFQKGDIAEGYSVSREKKESFPLTVTSAQKNPTAFYLCATAEARTNTGELFFGEGSRLTVL.

The rearrangement uses TRBV5-4 and TRBJ1-2, with D possibly TRBD1 on 6 matching bases. Trimming removed 0 bases from V and 0 bases from J, with 12 bases in between. CDR1 is SGHNT and CDR2 is YYREEE in the germline V gene (reference sequence). CDR3 length: 16 residues. The CDR3 nucleotides read TGTGCCAGCAGCTTGGGCCCGGGACAAGCTAACTATGGCTACACCTTC. Its protein is CASSLGPGQANYGYTF.

This clone was observed many times. The rearrangement links TRBV5-1 to TRBJ2-7; 7 bases are a match to TRBD2. Trimming cost V 0 bases and J 3 bases; bases outside gene matches: 6. The V gene's germline CDR1 is SGHRS and CDR2 YFSETQ. This CDR3 has 15 residues. Written as DNA, the CDR3 is TGCGCCAGCAGCTTGGTTACGGGAGGAGACTACGAGCAGTACTTC. The encoded protein is CASSLVTGGDYEQYF. The whole variable domain, filled in from reference TRBV5-1 and TRBJ2-7, reads KAGVTQTPRYLIKTRGQQVTLSCSPISGHRSVSWYQQTPGQGLQFLFEYFSETQRNKGNFPGRFSGRQFSNSRSEMNVSTLELGDSALYLCASSLVTGGDYEQYFGPGTRLTVT.

The chain carries TRBV4-2 and TRBJ2-7; D perhaps matches TRBD2 (6 bases). The CDR3 extends over 14 amino acids. Germline V lookup: CDR1 LGHNA, CDR2 YNFKEQ. The V gene lost 1 base and the J gene lost 2 bases, with 9 bases spanning the gap. The CDR3 DNA follows: TGTGCCAGCAGCCAAGGACTAGGAACCTACGAGCAGTACTTC. Translating gives CASSQGLGTYEQYF.

The chain recombines TRBV10-3 with TRBJ2-1; 8 bases fit TRBD2. Germline V gene sequence: CDR1 ENHRY, CDR2 SYGVKD. The trim removed 6 bases at V and 7 bases at J, leaving 5 bases unmatched. The CDR3 is 13 amino acids. CDR3 protein: CAIRQRERNEQFF. The DNA for the CDR3 is TGTGCCATCAGGCAGCGGGAGAGAAATGAGCAGTTCTTC.

The CDR3 is CASSPRGERTFYGYTF. The DNA for the CDR3 is TGTGCCAGCAGCCCCAGGGGCGAGAGAACCTTCTATGGCTACACCTTC. The chain uses TRBV7-3 and TRBJ1-2; maybe TRBD1 (6 bases). V lost 5 bases, J lost 4 bases, and 20 bases lay in between. This CDR3 has 16 residues. Germline CDR1 SGHTA, CDR2 FQGTGA.

V is TRBV6-1 and J is TRBJ2-2; perhaps TRBD1 as D (5 bases). CDR1 is MNHNS and CDR2 is SASEGT in the germline V gene. V lost 4 bases and J lost 4, with 10 bases in between. The length of the CDR3 is 14 residues. CDR3 bases: TGTGCCAGCAGTGGGCAGGGTTCCACCGGGGAGCTGTTTTTT. Translated, it gives CASSGQGSTGELFF.

The CDR3 protein is CASNPQGLGTEAFF. DNA for the CDR3: TGTGCCAGCAACCCTCAGGGTTTGGGCACTGAAGCTTTCTTT. V gene TRBV6-1 combines with J gene TRBJ1-1, with a tentative D call TRBD1 (5 bases). Germline V gene lookup returns CDR1 MNHNS and CDR2 SASEGT. Trimming stripped 7 bases from V and 4 bases from J, with 16 bases between. CDR3 length: 14 residues.

This sequence joins TRBV29-1 and TRBJ2-7, with 7 nucleotides matching TRBD1. The CDR3 contains 14 residues. V gave up 6 bases and J gave up 4 bases; unmatched junction bases: 12. CDR1 SQVTM and CDR2 ANQGSEA come from the germline V gene. Here the CDR3 DNA reads TGCAGCGTACGAACCCGGGACAGACCATACGAGCAGTACTTC. It yields the protein CSVRTRDRPYEQYF.

The chain uses TRBV11-1 and TRBJ2-1; 7 bases are shared with TRBD2. J was trimmed by 2 bases and V by 6 bases; bases with no gene match: 10. Germline CDR1 SGHAT, CDR2 FQDESV (reference sequence). The CDR3 is 16 amino acids. The CDR3 is CASRTQGLPTYNEQFF. In nucleotides, the CDR3 is TGTGCCAGCAGGACCCAGGGACTACCAACCTACAATGAGCAGTTCTTC.

The gene calls are TRBV2 and TRBJ2-1, with 7 nucleotides matching TRBD2. This CDR3 is built from 16 residues. The V gene end was trimmed by 5 bases and the J gene end by 7 bases; junction bases not matched to a gene: 14. Germline CDR1 is SNHLY and CDR2 is FYNNEI. The CDR3 coding sequence is TGTGCCAGCAGTTTTGCGGGAGTGGTCGGAAAGAATGAGCAGTTCTTC. Translation: CASSFAGVVGKNEQFF.

The chain links TRBV9 to TRBJ2-7, with D perhaps matching TRBD1 (6 bases). V gave up 4 bases and J gave up 0 bases, with 14 bases separating them. This CDR3 is 15 amino acids long. The germline V gene has CDR1 SGDLS and CDR2 YYNGEE. CDR3 protein: CASSTTGSSSYEQYF. Here the CDR3 DNA reads TGTGCCAGCAGCACCACAGGGTCGAGCTCCTACGAGCAGTACTTC.

This sequence joins TRBV19 and TRBJ2-6, with 9 bases that match TRBD1. Trimming cost V 4 bases and J 4 bases; bases outside gene matches: 11. Germline loops: CDR1 LNHDA, CDR2 SQIVND (reference sequence). This CDR3 contains 18 residues. The CDR3 reads CASSTLQGAVPGANVLTF. CDR3 in DNA: TGTGCCAGTAGTACCTTACAGGGGGCCGTCCCGGGGGCCAACGTCCTGACTTTC.

V and J are TRBV30 and TRBJ1-5; possible D gene TRBD1, 5 bases. V shed 1 base and J shed 7 bases, with 11 bases lying between them. This CDR3 comprises 13 residues. Germline V lookup: CDR1 GTSNPN, CDR2 SVGIG (reference sequence). This CDR3 is CAWSGGGQQPQHF. CDR3 nucleotide sequence: TGTGCCTGGAGTGGGGGGGGTCAACAGCCCCAGCATTTT.

The genes are TRBV28 and TRBJ2-7; no clear D gene. Germline V lookup: CDR1 MDHEN, CDR2 SYDVKM. The CDR3 loop spans 12 amino acids. Deletions cut 2 bases from V and 0 bases from J, with 2 bases between. CDR3 region: CASSLLSYEQYF. The CDR3 bases are TGTGCCAGCAGTTTACTCTCCTACGAGCAGTACTTC.